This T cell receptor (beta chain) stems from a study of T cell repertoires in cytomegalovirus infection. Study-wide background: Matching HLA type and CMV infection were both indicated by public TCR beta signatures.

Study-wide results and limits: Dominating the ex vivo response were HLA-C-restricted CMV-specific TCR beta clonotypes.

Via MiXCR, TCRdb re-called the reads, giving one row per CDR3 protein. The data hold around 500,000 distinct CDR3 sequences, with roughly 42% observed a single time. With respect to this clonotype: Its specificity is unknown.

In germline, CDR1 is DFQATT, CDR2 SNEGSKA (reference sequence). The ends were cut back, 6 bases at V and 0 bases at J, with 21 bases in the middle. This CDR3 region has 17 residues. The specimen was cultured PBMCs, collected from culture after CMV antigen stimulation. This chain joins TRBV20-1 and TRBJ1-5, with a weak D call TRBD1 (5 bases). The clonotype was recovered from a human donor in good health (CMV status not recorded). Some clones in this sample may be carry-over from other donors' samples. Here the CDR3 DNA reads TGCAGTGCGACCGGGACGCACACCCGTTATAGCAATCAGCCCCAGCATTTT. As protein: CSATGTHTRYSNQPQHF.